This TCR beta chain derives from a study of blood T cell repertoires in COVID-19. Participants were placed into cohorts based on the clinical history they reported. Recovered status applied to Cohort 3 donors who had two consecutive negative PCRs. It also applied to those with clearance or with symptom resolution. In the original analysis: Amplification of reference gene primers was used by the study to estimate nucleated cell counts. Only in-frame clones appear in the TCRdb table, and some are missing; sequencing was by immunoSEQ multiplex PCR. V and J calls and clone size are those listed in that table; D and trimming were worked out from the DNA. The sample includes 200,000 or so clones, roughly 80% seen only once; the top ten take less than 8.5%. This CDR3 contains 15 residues. CDR1 MNHEY and CDR2 SVGAGI come from the germline V gene. Germline trimming cut 6 bases from V and 1 base from J; bases unmatched to any gene: 6.

This sequence originates from a man aged 35 to 55 who had recovered from COVID-19. The sequenced material came from PBMCs or T cells enriched from blood (not recorded which). The chain links TRBV6-5 to TRBJ2-7; 10 positions agree with TRBD1. CDR3 nucleotides: TGTGCCAGCAGATCGGGACAGGGGAGATCCTACGAGCAGTACTTC. It codes for CASRSGQGRSYEQYF.